This entry concerns a single T cell receptor beta chain. Germline V gene lookup returns CDR1 DFQATT and CDR2 SNEGSKA (reference sequence). The CDR3 runs 15 residues. One blood sample of approximately 2.5 ml was taken from each donor. Unfractionated whole blood yielded total RNA, and T cells were not sorted. This record belongs to a study of monozygotic twins with inflammatory bowel disease. From its re-call of the 5' RACE reads, TCRdb lists each CDR3 protein once, without DNA. Its listing shows about 330,000 distinct CDR3 sequences. The chain recombines TRBV20-1 with TRBJ2-7. The clonotype comes from a human donor with ulcerative colitis or Crohn's disease, or a healthy co-twin of an affected twin (not recorded which). Sequenced input: blood. CDR3 sequence: CSASVLSVSSYEQYF.